The 11 T cell receptor beta chains in this list originate from one sample, sequenced in a study of Graves' ophthalmopathy and Graves' hyperthyroidism. RNA transcripts provided the template for amplifying TCR beta CDR3 regions. The first-round RT-PCR employed HTBI primers together with the Qiagen OneStep RT-PCR kit. A multiplex PCR was then performed as the second round. TCRdb recomputed calls from the multiplex PCR reads with MiXCR, one row per CDR3 protein. The sample has hundreds of thousands of distinct CDR3 sequences, about 38% seen once; the top ten hold 3.3%. The sequencing input was peripheral blood. These receptor sequences come from an adult man with Graves' ophthalmopathy.

In this sample, this clonotype turned up many times. The chain couples TRBV29-1 to TRBJ2-7; D might be TRBD2 (6 bases). This CDR3 comprises 17 residues. Trimming took off 2 bases at V and 4 bases at J, with 24 bases between the two ends. Germline assignment: CDR1 SQVTM and CDR2 ANQGSEA. The CDR3 region is CSVESPAGRTGGYEQYF. DNA for the CDR3: TGCAGCGTTGAATCCCCGGCCGGCCGGACTGGGGGGTACGAGCAGTACTTC.

Concerning this clonotype: One end of the junction fails to match germline, which may point to a read error. The V and J genes are TRBV7-7 and TRBJ2-5, with D perhaps TRBD1 (5 bases). The CDR3 totals 17 residues. Germline-derived CDR1 and CDR2 are SSHAT and FNYEAQ (reference sequence). The CDR3 DNA reads as TGTGCTAGCAGCCCGAGACAGTCCCTATGGAGTCAAGAGACCCAGTACTTC. Amino acids: CASSPRQSLWSQETQYF.

This rearrangement joins TRBV20-1 to TRBJ1-2; D is possibly TRBD1 (5 bases). CDR1 is DFQATT and CDR2 is SNEGSKA in the germline V gene (reference sequence). V was cut by 1 base and J by 0 bases, with 12 bases left in between. The CDR3 is made up of 15 amino acids. The CDR3 sequence is CSARGPGTPNYGYTF. The CDR3 bases are TGCAGTGCTAGAGGCCCCGGGACCCCTAACTATGGCTACACCTTC.

Ten or more counts support this clonotype. The chain links TRBV12-3 or TRBV12-4 to TRBJ1-4; D is uncertain. The V end was cut by 8 bases, the J end by 8 bases, with 15 bases between. The CDR3 consists of 13 residues. The CDR3 sequence is CASGSRVGEKLFF. CDR3 nucleotides: TGTGCCAGCGGAAGTAGGGTTGGCGAAAAACTGTTTTTT.

The V and J genes are TRBV25-1 and TRBJ1-6; 9 bases map to TRBD1. The CDR3 consists of 17 residues. Germline CDR1 and CDR2: MGHDK and SYGVNS. The V segment lost 4 bases and the J segment 0 bases; nucleotides outside the gene matches: 4. The CDR3 region has the DNA TGTGCCAGCAGTGGGCGGACAGGGGTCTCCTATAATTCACCCCTCCACTTT. Its protein is CASSGRTGVSYNSPLHF. Together with reference TRBV25-1 and TRBJ1-6, the CDR3 gives the full variable domain: EADIYQTPRYLVIGTGKKITLECSQTMGHDKMYWYQQDPGMELHLIHYSYGVNSTEKGDLSSESTVSRIRTEHFPLTLESARPSHTSQYLCASSGRTGVSYNSPLHFGNGTRLTVT.

This rearrangement joins TRBV5-4 to TRBJ1-6, with TRBD1 matching 9 bases. Germline loops: CDR1 SGHNT, CDR2 YYREEE (reference sequence). The CDR3 is made up of 17 amino acids. V lost 5 bases and J lost 10; bases outside the gene matches: 16. The CDR3 sequence is CASSSLSEQGAWSPLHF. The CDR3 DNA reads TGTGCCAGCAGTTCCTTATCGGAACAGGGGGCCTGGTCACCCCTCCACTTT.

This sequence joins TRBV9 and TRBJ1-1, with D tentatively TRBD1 (5 bases). V lost 7 bases and J lost 6, with 13 bases in between. The CDR3 has 12 residues. Germline V gives CDR1 SGDLS, CDR2 YYNGEE. The CDR3 DNA follows: TGTGCCAGCGGCGACGGGGGGGCTGAAGCTTTCTTT. This codes for CASGDGGAEAFF.

V gene TRBV4-1 combines with J gene TRBJ1-1; D ambiguous. V lost 3 bases and J 3 bases, leaving 14 bases between the germline ends. CDR3 length: 15 amino acids. The germline CDR1 and CDR2 sequences are MGHRA and YSYEKL. DNA for the CDR3: TGCGCCAGCAGCCATGGGCCCCAATTCTACACTGAAGCTTTCTTT. Residues: CASSHGPQFYTEAFF.

Of note for this clonotype: A much larger clonotype is one base distant, so this may be a read error. The gene calls are TRBV5-1 and TRBJ2-7; 10 nucleotides match TRBD1. Germline values: CDR1 SGHRS, CDR2 YFSETQ. The CDR3 totals 14 residues. The CDR3 region is CASNVGTGVYEQCF. CDR3 nucleotides: TGCGCCAGCAACGTCGGGACAGGGGTTTACGAGCAGTGCTTC.

This clonotype has only a few counts. The rearrangement uses TRBV25-1 and TRBJ2-3; a weak D match, TRBD2 (6 bases). The CDR3 is 14 amino acids. CDR1 is MGHDK and CDR2 is SYGVNS in the germline V gene. V lost 5 bases and J lost 6, with 15 bases in between. CDR3 DNA sequence: TGTGCCAGCAGTATCCGGGAGTACTCGGATACGCAGTATTTT. This sequence encodes CASSIREYSDTQYF.

This clonotype has at least ten counts. The chain is built from TRBV5-6 and TRBJ1-1, with D perhaps TRBD1 (5 bases). CDR1 SGHDT and CDR2 YYEEEE come from the germline V gene. Deletions cut 4 bases from V and 3 bases from J, with 10 bases between. The CDR3 contains 13 residues. This CDR3 is CASSREGYTEAFF. CDR3 nucleotides: TGTGCCAGCAGCAGGGAGGGGTACACTGAAGCTTTCTTT.